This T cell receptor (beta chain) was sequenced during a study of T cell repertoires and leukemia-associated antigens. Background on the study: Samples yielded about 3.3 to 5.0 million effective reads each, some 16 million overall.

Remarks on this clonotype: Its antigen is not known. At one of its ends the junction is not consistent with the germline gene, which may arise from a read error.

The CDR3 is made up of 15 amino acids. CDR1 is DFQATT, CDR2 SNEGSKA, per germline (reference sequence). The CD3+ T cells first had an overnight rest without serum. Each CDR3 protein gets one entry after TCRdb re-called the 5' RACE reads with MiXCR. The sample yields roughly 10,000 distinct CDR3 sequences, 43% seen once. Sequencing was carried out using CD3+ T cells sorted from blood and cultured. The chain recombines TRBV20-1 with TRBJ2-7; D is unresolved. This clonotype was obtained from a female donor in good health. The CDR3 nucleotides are TGCAGTGCTAGAGCCCCCTCGGGCTTCTCCCACGAGCAGTACTTC. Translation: CSARAPSGFSHEQYF.